These 12 T cell receptor beta chains were all obtained from the same sample, sequenced in a study of PD-L1 blockade in urothelial cancer. The protocol was immunoSEQ multiplex PCR, while the TCRdb copy is restricted to in-frame clones and leaves out a portion. This table has tens of thousands of clones, approximately 90% appearing once. The material was PBMCs, obtained around atezolizumab (anti-PD-L1) treatment. The receptors were gathered from a woman aged 70-85 years with urothelial cancer.

This rearrangement joins TRBV15 to TRBJ2-1; 9 bases align to TRBD2. The CDR3 is 16 residues long. Germline CDR1 and CDR2: LNHNV and YYDKDF (reference sequence). Trimming removed 4 bases from V and 3 bases from J; junction bases left unmatched: 7. The CDR3 is CATSIGLAGHYNEQFF. CDR3 in DNA: TGTGCCACCAGCATTGGTCTAGCGGGACACTACAATGAGCAGTTCTTC.

The V and J genes are TRBV25-1 and TRBJ2-1; 16 bases are shared with TRBD2. The J segment lost 9 bases and the V segment lost 0 bases, leaving 2 bases of the junction unmatched. The CDR3 loop spans 16 amino acids. The germline gives CDR1 MGHDK, CDR2 SYGVNS. The CDR3 here is CASSEYGTSGRGEQFF. DNA for the CDR3: TGTGCCAGCAGTGAATACGGGACTAGCGGGAGGGGTGAGCAGTTCTTC.

The chain recombines TRBV20-1 with TRBJ2-5, with D possibly matching TRBD2 (5 bases). The germline CDR1 and CDR2 sequences are DFQATT and SNEGSKA (reference sequence). This CDR3 contains 11 residues. The V and J ends lost 4 bases and 4 bases respectively, with 7 bases between them. The CDR3 loop reads CSATAGETQYF. The DNA of the CDR3 is TGCAGTGCTACTGCGGGAGAGACCCAGTACTTC.

V and J are TRBV19 and TRBJ2-2; 8 bases are a match to TRBD1. The germline V gene encodes CDR1 LNHDA and CDR2 SQIVND (reference sequence). V trimming: 7 bases; J trimming: 6 bases; junction bases outside the gene matches: 13. This CDR3 is 16 amino acids long. The CDR3 sequence: CASTPSLRTGSGELFF. CDR3 nucleotides: TGTGCCAGTACCCCGTCCCTCCGGACAGGGTCCGGGGAGCTGTTTTTT.

The chain carries TRBV10-3 and TRBJ2-5; perhaps TRBD1 as D (6 bases). Germline lookup yields CDR1 ENHRY and CDR2 SYGVKD. The CDR3 consists of 15 residues. V was pared by 6 bases and J by 1 base, with 15 bases between. CDR3 DNA sequence: TGTGCCATCAGCAAAGCGACGGACAGCCAAGAGACCCAGTACTTC. This translates into CAISKATDSQETQYF.

The chain has TRBV9 and TRBJ2-2; TRBD1 matches at 8 bases. The germline CDR1 and CDR2 sequences are SGDLS and YYNGEE. This CDR3 has 15 amino acids. V was clipped by 3 bases and J by 5 bases; unmatched bases: 6. The CDR3 spells CASSGKQGVTGELFF. CDR3 DNA sequence: TGTGCCAGCAGCGGAAAACAGGGGGTAACCGGGGAGCTGTTTTTT.

This clone was seen more than once but under ten times. The rearrangement uses TRBV5-1 and TRBJ2-1; 8 bases align to TRBD2. This CDR3 is built from 15 residues. CDR1 is SGHRS, CDR2 YFSETQ, per germline. Germline trimming cut 2 bases from V and 0 bases from J; bases unmatched to any gene: 1. This chain's CDR3 is CASSFSGDSYNEQFF. The CDR3 DNA follows: TGCGCCAGCAGCTTTAGCGGGGACTCCTACAATGAGCAGTTCTTC. Variable domain in full (rest from reference TRBV5-1 and TRBJ2-1): KAGVTQTPRYLIKTRGQQVTLSCSPISGHRSVSWYQQTPGQGLQFLFEYFSETQRNKGNFPGRFSGRQFSNSRSEMNVSTLELGDSALYLCASSFSGDSYNEQFFGPGTRLTVL.

This rearrangement joins TRBV5-4 to TRBJ2-7; D call uncertain. The CDR3 has 11 residues. Germline loops: CDR1 SGHNT, CDR2 YYREEE (reference sequence). Trimming shortened V by 4 bases and J by 3 bases, and 5 bases separated the two germline ends. The CDR3 region is CASSEHYEQYF. The DNA of the CDR3 is TGTGCCAGCAGCGAACACTACGAGCAGTACTTC. Full variable domain (outside the CDR3, taken from reference TRBV5-4 and TRBJ2-7): ETGVTQSPTHLIKTRGQQVTLRCSSQSGHNTVSWYQQALGQGPQFIFQYYREEENGRGNFPPRFSGLQFPNYSSELNVNALELDDSALYLCASSEHYEQYFGPGTRLTVT.

This clone was seen a single time. The chain carries TRBV5-4 and TRBJ2-5, with 8 positions matching TRBD1. Germline CDR1 and CDR2: SGHNT and YYREEE (reference sequence). The CDR3 loop spans 14 amino acids. The junction had 1 base not matched to a gene; V was cut back by 1 base and J by 2 bases. The DNA of the CDR3 is TGTGCCAGCAGCTTGTGGGACAGGCAAGAGACCCAGTACTTC. Translation: CASSLWDRQETQYF. The variable domain in full, completed from reference TRBV5-4 and TRBJ2-5, reads ETGVTQSPTHLIKTRGQQVTLRCSSQSGHNTVSWYQQALGQGPQFIFQYYREEENGRGNFPPRFSGLQFPNYSSELNVNALELDDSALYLCASSLWDRQETQYFGPGTRLLVL.

The genes are TRBV5-1 and TRBJ2-6; a possible D gene is TRBD2 (5 bases). Germline lookup yields CDR1 SGHRS and CDR2 YFSETQ. V was pared by 0 bases and J by 0 bases, with 13 bases between. The CDR3 has 18 residues. The CDR3 loop reads CASSLEGARASGANVLTF. CDR3 coding DNA: TGCGCCAGCAGCTTGGAGGGAGCCCGGGCCTCTGGGGCCAACGTCCTGACTTTC.

The rearrangement joins TRBV5-1 to TRBJ2-1; 10 bases agree with TRBD2. The V and J ends lost 0 bases and 5 bases, in that order; junction bases with no gene match: 2. The CDR3 spans 15 residues. Germline loops: CDR1 SGHRS, CDR2 YFSETQ. Here the CDR3 reads CASSLEGLAHNEQFF. The CDR3 nucleotides read TGCGCCAGCAGCTTGGAGGGACTAGCGCACAATGAGCAGTTCTTC.

This clone was found once. The rearrangement joins TRBV6-1 to TRBJ2-7; TRBD2 matches 9 bases. The CDR3 sequence is 14 residues long. Germline V CDR1 and CDR2: MNHNS, SASEGT. J gave up 2 bases and V 4 bases, and 3 bases lay outside the gene matches. CDR3 DNA: TGTGCCAGCAGTGTGACTAGCGGTCCCTACGAGCAGTACTTC. Translated: CASSVTSGPYEQYF.